A selection of T cell receptor beta chains follows, all from one sample in a study of T-cell reconstitution after alpha-beta-depleted transplantation in children. MiXCR was run by TCRdb on the PCR reads, yielding one entry per CDR3 protein. The sample lists about 540,000 distinct CDR3 sequences; around 20% were seen once. The sample consisted of PBMCs from the stem cell graft donor, taken from the stem cell graft. These receptors originate from a human donor who donated a stem cell graft to a child with acute lymphoblastic leukemia. Both conserved end residues are part of each CDR3.

v_call	cdr3_length	j_call	cdr3_aa
TRBV7-2	14	TRBJ1-2	CASSLEPASYGYTF
TRBV5-1	15	TRBJ2-1	CASSWTSGNGNEQFF
TRBV5-6	16	TRBJ2-6	CASSLVGLSGANVLTF
TRBV11-2	15	TRBJ2-1	CASSLVVTGNDEQFF
TRBV6-5	15	TRBJ2-6	CASSYDNSGANVLTF
TRBV29-1	12	TRBJ1-2	CSVEGQTYGYTF
TRBV15	13	TRBJ1-4	CATSRRGSEKLFF
TRBV3-1	18	TRBJ2-3	CASSQIIGLAGDADTQYF
TRBV7-2	15	TRBJ2-1	CASSLETGDLDEQFF
TRBV6-5	16	TRBJ1-6	CASSYSGVSYNSPLHF
TRBV5-4	15	TRBJ2-5	CASSSIGGSEETQYF
TRBV12-3/TRBV12-4	16	TRBJ1-1	CASSFEFAGLNTEAFF
TRBV6-1	14	TRBJ2-2	CASRSGMNTGELFF
TRBV6-6	12	TRBJ1-1	CASNPRNTEAFF
TRBV3-1	18	TRBJ2-7	CTSSITYRLALGHYEQYF
TRBV12-3/TRBV12-4	16	TRBJ1-4	CASRRQLPSTEEKLFF
TRBV11-2	13	TRBJ2-3	CASSLIPAGGQYF
TRBV5-1	16	TRBJ2-1	CASSLELGHSYNEQFF
TRBV10-3	12	TRBJ1-2	CAISALGNGYTF
TRBV11-2	12	TRBJ2-1	CASSLNGDEQFF
TRBV12-3/TRBV12-4	14	TRBJ1-1	CASSTGEGRTEAFF
TRBV11-2	11	TRBJ2-5	CASSFLETQYF
TRBV20-1	16	TRBJ2-7	CSASDGKVSARAEQYF
TRBV29-1	12	TRBJ1-2	CSVGQDRYGYTF
TRBV4-2	16	TRBJ1-5	CASSQGEGASNQPQHF
TRBV2	14	TRBJ1-5	CASELGQGHQPQHF
TRBV29-1	14	TRBJ1-1	CSVLDSFLGPEAFF
TRBV12-3/TRBV12-4	14	TRBJ1-1	CASSSGRKNTEAFF
TRBV7-9	13	TRBJ2-7	CASCPDPLYEQYF
TRBV27	15	TRBJ2-2	CASSLTGGGGRELFF
TRBV5-1	16	.	CASSLGLGDAYNEQFF
TRBV24-1	15	TRBJ2-1	CATSDSGRGSDEQFF
TRBV24-1	13	TRBJ2-3	CATSRDSTDTQYF
TRBV5-1	18	TRBJ1-6	CASSSKDRWSSYNSPLHF
TRBV18	19	TRBJ2-7	CASSRTGLAGGPALYEQYF
TRBV6-1	16	TRBJ2-1	CASSAVGGPPGDEQFF
TRBV5-1	15	TRBJ1-2	CASSYRGTVNYGYTF
TRBV24-1	16	TRBJ2-1	CATSDPLALGHNEQFF
TRBV10-3	17	TRBJ2-7	CAISGAGGNPSWYEQYF
TRBV5-1	15	TRBJ1-4	CASTWSDGNNEKLFF
TRBV18	16	TRBJ2-6	CASSPPRGSGANVLTF
TRBV27	13	TRBJ2-1	CASSPRLPFEQFF
TRBV20-1	15	TRBJ1-5	CSAGEGGRRNQPQHF
TRBV30	13	TRBJ2-2	CAWGLAGGRELFF
TRBV5-1	15	TRBJ2-2	CASSARDYNTGELFF
TRBV20-1	12	TRBJ1-1	CSARAGGTEAFF
TRBV7-9	15	TRBJ2-1	CASSEGQGEDNEQFF